This T cell receptor beta chain originates from a study of T cell changes during pregnancy in multiple sclerosis. Profiled with immunoSEQ multiplex PCR; TCRdb holds only in-frame clones, not every one. This table holds tens of thousands of clones, over 90% found once. This clone was recorded a few times. The germline gives CDR1 LNHDA, CDR2 SQIVND (reference sequence). Trimming took 3 bases from V and 1 from J; bases not matched to a gene: 8. The CDR3 is 17 residues long. The clonotype comes from a female donor with multiple sclerosis, enrolled in a pregnancy study. The sample consisted of peripheral blood, taken in the first trimester of pregnancy. This chain connects TRBV19 to TRBJ1-1, with 10 bases lining up with TRBD1. This chain's CDR3 is CASSIPRTGGANTEAFF. As DNA, the CDR3 is TGTGCCAGTAGTATCCCCCGGACAGGGGGGGCGAACACTGAAGCTTTCTTT.